This record concerns one TCR beta chain sequence. V dropped 11 bases and J dropped 10; count of bases not matched to a gene: 9. The germline CDR1 and CDR2 sequences are SGHNT and YENEEA. This CDR3 is 13 amino acids long. This entry belongs to a study of technical replicates of blood from a handful of donors. Only in-frame clones appear in the TCRdb table, and some are missing; sequencing was by immunoSEQ multiplex PCR. The table has 56,000 or so clones, roughly 95% seen once; the top ten hold less than 4.5%. The TCR was taken from a human donor in good health. Some clones in this sample may be carry-over from other donors' samples. The sample was PBMCs. V usage is TRBV11-3 and J usage is TRBJ2-3, with 13 bases aligning to TRBD2. The CDR3 DNA follows: TGTGCCTCGGGGACTAGCGGGAACCACCCGCAGTATTTT. Its translation is CASGTSGNHPQYF. The full variable domain, rest sourced from reference TRBV11-3 and TRBJ2-3, is EAGVVQSPRYKIIEKKQPVAFWCNPISGHNTLYWYLQNLGQGPELLIRYENEEAVDDSQLPKDRFSAERLKGVDSTLKIQPAELGDSAVYLCASGTSGNHPQYFGPGTRLTVL.